The T cell receptor beta chain under discussion was sequenced for a study of T-cell reconstitution after alpha-beta-depleted transplantation in children (dated by TCRdb to the mid-2010s). Regarding the study in general: T-cell immune reconstitution after TCRalphabeta/CD19-depleted allogeneic hematopoietic cell transplantation in children was quantitatively tracked in the study by means of TCR repertoire profiling.

V and J are truncated by 3 bases and 5 bases respectively, leaving an intervening sequence of 10 bases. The CDR3 starts with the cysteine, ends with the phenylalanine, and has 13 residues. Only the CDR3 DNA is retained, 39 bases long and in frame from the first base. The CDR1 and CDR2 encoded by the germline V gene are SGHNT and YENEEA. In this sample, this clonotype turned up many times. Its antigen is unknown. There are no base qualities to consult, and no much larger clone falls within one base. Library preparation was by PCR. Sequencing relied on an Illumina HiSeq 2500. TCR libraries were prepared with molecular barcoding, using unique molecular identifiers to normalize TCRbeta repertoire quantification. The public reads were quality trimmed at Q25 with fastp and then assembled into clones with MiXCR by TCRdb, keeping productive beta chains. CDR3 protein duplicates are merged, each entry listing the most common genes and DNA. The sample includes roughly 240,000 distinct CDR3 sequences, with approximately 8.9% observed a single time. The ten largest clones add up to 6.3% of the sample.

The treatment or condition label here, explained by the study, means: allogeneic hematopoietic cell transplantation with graft depleted of TCRalphabeta T cells and CD19 B cells. The children who served as transplant recipients had been given grafts of TCRalphabeta/CD19-depleted allogeneic hematopoietic cells. What the research found in general, with its limitations: The apparently early alphabetaT-cell count recovery about two months after transplant was reportedly dependent on only several hundred rapidly expanded clones derived from non-depleted graft cells. The high TCRbeta diversity at day 60 in some patients was ascribed to recipient T cells and intrathymic progenitors that had survived conditioning. Over subsequent months, a decline in hyperexpanded clone frequencies was noted, and after one year, T-cell counts and TCRbeta diversity were mostly ascribed to newly produced T cells.

The input for sequencing was PBMCs, mostly from graft donor cells, taken 180 days after TCRalphabeta/CD19-depleted stem cell transplant. The receptor was isolated from a male patient younger than 18 who had a stem cell transplant for acute lymphoblastic leukemia, so the T cells may come from the graft donor. The chain joins TRBV11-3 to TRBJ2-5; too little of a D gene remains to name it. At the DNA level, the sequence is TGTGCCAGCAGCTTGAGTCGTTCCGAGACCCAGTACTTC. This codes for CASSLSRSETQYF.